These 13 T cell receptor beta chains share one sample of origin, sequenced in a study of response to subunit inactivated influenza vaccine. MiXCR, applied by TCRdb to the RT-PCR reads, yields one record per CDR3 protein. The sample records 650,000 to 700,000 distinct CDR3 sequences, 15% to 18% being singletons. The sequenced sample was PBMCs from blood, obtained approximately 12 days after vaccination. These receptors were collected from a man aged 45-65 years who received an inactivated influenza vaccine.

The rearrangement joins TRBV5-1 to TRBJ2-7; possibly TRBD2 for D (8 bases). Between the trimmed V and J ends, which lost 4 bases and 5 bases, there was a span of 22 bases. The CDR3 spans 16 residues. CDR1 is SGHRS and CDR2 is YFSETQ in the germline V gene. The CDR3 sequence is CASSVAGQRVGNEQYF. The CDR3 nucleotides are TGCGCCAGCAGCGTAGCGGGACAGAGGGTCGGGAACGAGCAGTACTTC. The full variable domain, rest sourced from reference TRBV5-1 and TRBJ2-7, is KAGVTQTPRYLIKTRGQQVTLSCSPISGHRSVSWYQQTPGQGLQFLFEYFSETQRNKGNFPGRFSGRQFSNSRSEMNVSTLELGDSALYLCASSVAGQRVGNEQYFGPGTRLTVT.

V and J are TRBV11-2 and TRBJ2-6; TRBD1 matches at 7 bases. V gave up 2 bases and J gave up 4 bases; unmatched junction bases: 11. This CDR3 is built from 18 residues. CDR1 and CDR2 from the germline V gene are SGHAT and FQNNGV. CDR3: CASSLPVGGAAGANVLTF. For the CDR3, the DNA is TGTGCCAGCAGCTTACCTGTAGGGGGCGCGGCCGGGGCCAACGTCCTGACTTTC. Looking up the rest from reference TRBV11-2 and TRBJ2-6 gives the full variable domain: EAGVAQSPRYKIIEKRQSVAFWCNPISGHATLYWYQQILGQGPKLLIQFQNNGVVDDSQLPKDRFSAERLKGVDSTLKIQPAKLEDSAVYLCASSLPVGGAAGANVLTFGAGSRLTVL.

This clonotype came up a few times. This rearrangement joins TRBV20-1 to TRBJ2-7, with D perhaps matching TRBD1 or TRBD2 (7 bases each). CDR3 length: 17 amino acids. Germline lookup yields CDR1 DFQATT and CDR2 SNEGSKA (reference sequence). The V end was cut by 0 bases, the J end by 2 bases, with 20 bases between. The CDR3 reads CSARDRMGRGGPYEQYF. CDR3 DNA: TGCAGTGCTAGAGATAGGATGGGCAGGGGGGGTCCCTACGAGCAGTACTTC.

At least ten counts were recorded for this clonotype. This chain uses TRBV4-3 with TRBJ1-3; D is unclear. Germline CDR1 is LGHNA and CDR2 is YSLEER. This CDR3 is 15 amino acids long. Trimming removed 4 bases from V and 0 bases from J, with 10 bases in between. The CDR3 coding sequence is TGCGCCAGCAGCCCACGGCAATTCTCTGGAAACACCATATATTTT. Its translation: CASSPRQFSGNTIYF.

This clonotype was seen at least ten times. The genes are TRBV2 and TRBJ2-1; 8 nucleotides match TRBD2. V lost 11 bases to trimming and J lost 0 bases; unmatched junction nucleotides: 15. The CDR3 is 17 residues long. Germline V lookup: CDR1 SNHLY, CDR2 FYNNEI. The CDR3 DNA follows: TGTGCCGGTCATTCTAGCGGGTACTTGAGCTCCTACAATGAGCAGTTCTTC. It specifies CAGHSSGYLSSYNEQFF.

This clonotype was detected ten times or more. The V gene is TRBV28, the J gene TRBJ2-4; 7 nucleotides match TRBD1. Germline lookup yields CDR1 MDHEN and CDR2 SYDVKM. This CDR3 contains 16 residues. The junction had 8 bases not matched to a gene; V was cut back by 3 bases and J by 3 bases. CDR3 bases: TGTGCCAGCAGTTTCTCAGGACAGGTCGACAAAAACATTCAGTACTTC. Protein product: CASSFSGQVDKNIQYF.

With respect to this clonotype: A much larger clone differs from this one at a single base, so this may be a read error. In DNA form, the CDR3 reads TGCAGTGCCGGGGGCCGGACGGAGACTGAAGCTTTCTTT. Translated, it gives CSAGGRTETEAFF. The chain joins TRBV20-1 to TRBJ1-1, with D perhaps matching TRBD1 (6 bases). From germline, CDR1 is DFQATT and CDR2 SNEGSKA (reference sequence). V dropped 6 bases and J dropped 5 bases, with 16 bases sitting between them. The length of the CDR3 is 13 residues.

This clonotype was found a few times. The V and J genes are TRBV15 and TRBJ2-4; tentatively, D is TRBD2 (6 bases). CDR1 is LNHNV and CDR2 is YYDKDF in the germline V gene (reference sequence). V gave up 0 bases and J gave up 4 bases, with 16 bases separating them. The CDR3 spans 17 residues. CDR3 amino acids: CATSRDNGGTGKNIQYF. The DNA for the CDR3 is TGTGCCACCAGCAGAGATAATGGGGGGACGGGTAAAAACATTCAGTACTTC.

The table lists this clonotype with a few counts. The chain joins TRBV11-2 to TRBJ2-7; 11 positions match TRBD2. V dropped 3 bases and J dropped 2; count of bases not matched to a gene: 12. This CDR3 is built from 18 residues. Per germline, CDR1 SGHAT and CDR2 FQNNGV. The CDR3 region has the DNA TGTGCCAGCAGCTTCTTATTCCAAACTAGCGGGGGAGCCTACGAGCAGTACTTC. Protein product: CASSFLFQTSGGAYEQYF. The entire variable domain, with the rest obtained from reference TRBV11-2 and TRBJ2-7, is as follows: EAGVAQSPRYKIIEKRQSVAFWCNPISGHATLYWYQQILGQGPKLLIQFQNNGVVDDSQLPKDRFSAERLKGVDSTLKIQPAKLEDSAVYLCASSFLFQTSGGAYEQYFGPGTRLTVT.

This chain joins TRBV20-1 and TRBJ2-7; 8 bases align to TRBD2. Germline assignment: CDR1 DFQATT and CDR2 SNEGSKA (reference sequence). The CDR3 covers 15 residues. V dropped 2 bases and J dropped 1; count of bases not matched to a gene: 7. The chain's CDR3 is CSARSLAGSSYEQYF. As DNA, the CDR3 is TGCAGTGCTAGATCATTAGCGGGAAGTTCCTACGAGCAGTACTTC.

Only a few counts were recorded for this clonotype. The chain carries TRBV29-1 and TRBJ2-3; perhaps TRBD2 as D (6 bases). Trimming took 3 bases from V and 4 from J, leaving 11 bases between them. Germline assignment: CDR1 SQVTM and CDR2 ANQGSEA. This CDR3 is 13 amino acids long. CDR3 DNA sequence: TGCAGCGTTGAGGGACTCATCGCAGATACGCAGTATTTT. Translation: CSVEGLIADTQYF.

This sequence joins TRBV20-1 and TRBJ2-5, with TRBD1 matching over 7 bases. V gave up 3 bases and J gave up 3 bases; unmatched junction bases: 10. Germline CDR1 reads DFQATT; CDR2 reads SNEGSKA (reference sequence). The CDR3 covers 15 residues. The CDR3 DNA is TGCAGTGCTAGGAATATTTACGGGACAGAAGAGACCCAGTACTTC. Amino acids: CSARNIYGTEETQYF.

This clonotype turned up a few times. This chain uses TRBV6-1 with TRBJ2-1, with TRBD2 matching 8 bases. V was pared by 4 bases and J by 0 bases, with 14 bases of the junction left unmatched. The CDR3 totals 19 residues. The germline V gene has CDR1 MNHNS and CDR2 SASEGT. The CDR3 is CASSGPGTRGWSSYNEQFF. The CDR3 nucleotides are TGTGCCAGCAGTGGCCCCGGGACTAGGGGCTGGAGCTCCTACAATGAGCAGTTCTTC.